The 14 T cell receptor beta chains given below trace back to one sample, sequenced in a study of OX40 agonist ivuxolimab in advanced cancers. Some clones are missing from TCRdb's copy, which holds only in-frame ones; the method was immunoSEQ multiplex PCR. This table holds roughly 150,000 clones, roughly 94% found once. The sample was CD4+ or CD8+ T cells sorted from blood, taken in a trial of the OX40 agonist ivuxolimab. All receptors derive from an adult with an advanced solid tumor such as melanoma, head and neck, liver or kidney cancer.

The chain employs TRBV9 and TRBJ1-6; D not certain. The CDR3 is 16 residues long. The V and J ends lost 0 bases and 7 bases respectively, with 14 bases between them. Germline assignment: CDR1 SGDLS and CDR2 YYNGEE. CDR3 in DNA: TGTGCCAGCAGCGTAGGAGGAGGGATCTGGAATTCACCCCTCCACTTT. Protein: CASSVGGGIWNSPLHF.

The gene calls are TRBV19 and TRBJ1-6, with a tentative D call TRBD1 (6 bases). Trimming shortened V by 6 bases and J by 4 bases, and 13 bases separated the two germline ends. The germline gives CDR1 LNHDA, CDR2 SQIVND (reference sequence). The CDR3 length is 15 residues. CDR3 sequence: CASSLGTRYNSPLHF. The CDR3 DNA reads TGTGCCAGTAGCCTCGGGACAAGATATAATTCACCCCTCCACTTT.

The V and J genes are TRBV18 and TRBJ2-2; 7 positions agree with TRBD1. The CDR3 spans 15 residues. Unmatched junction bases numbered 5, after V lost 2 bases and J lost 5 bases. Germline-derived CDR1 and CDR2 are KGHSH and LQKENI. CDR3 amino acids: CASSPEPQGTGELFF. The CDR3 region has the DNA TGTGCCAGCTCACCAGAGCCACAGGGGACCGGGGAGCTGTTTTTT.

V is TRBV30 and J is TRBJ1-2, with 9 bases fitting TRBD1. CDR1 and CDR2 from the germline V gene are GTSNPN and SVGIG (reference sequence). This CDR3 is built from 13 residues. Losses at the gene ends were 0 bases for V and 7 bases for J; bases not matched to a gene: 3. The CDR3 nucleotides are TGTGCCTGGAGTGTACAGGGGGCGAGTGGCTACACCTTC. Its translation is CAWSVQGASGYTF.

The J gene is TRBJ1-5, the V gene TRBV19; D is unclear. CDR3 length equals 14 residues. V lost 7 bases, J lost 3 bases, and 13 bases lay in between. From germline, CDR1 is LNHDA and CDR2 SQIVND (reference sequence). This CDR3 is CASTPGGPNQPQHF. The CDR3 bases are TGTGCCAGTACCCCCGGCGGGCCCAATCAGCCCCAGCATTTT. The variable domain in full, with the rest retrieved from reference TRBV19 and TRBJ1-5, is DGGITQSPKYLFRKEGQNVTLSCEQNLNHDAMYWYRQDPGQGLRLIYYSQIVNDFQKGDIAEGYSVSREKKESFPLTVTSAQKNPTAFYLCASTPGGPNQPQHFGDGTRLSIL.

The chain carries TRBV5-1 and TRBJ2-7, with TRBD1 matching 7 bases. After removal of 3 bases from V and 2 bases from J, the junction contained 5 bases not matched to a gene. This CDR3 contains 14 residues. Looked up from germline, CDR1 is SGHRS and CDR2 is YFSETQ. The CDR3 coding sequence is TGCGCCAGCAGCTCGGGACAGCCCCCCTACGAGCAGTACTTC. Translating it yields CASSSGQPPYEQYF.

This chain uses TRBV6-5 with TRBJ1-1; D is unclear. The V gene's germline CDR1 is MNHEY and CDR2 SVGAGI. V was clipped by 6 bases and J by 1 base, with 15 bases between them. The CDR3 is made up of 15 amino acids. The chain's CDR3 is CASSWAARGNTEAFF. DNA of the CDR3: TGTGCCAGCAGCTGGGCTGCCCGGGGGAACACTGAAGCTTTCTTT.

V is TRBV19 and J is TRBJ2-7, with D possibly TRBD1 on 6 matching bases. V gave up 4 bases and J gave up 3 bases, with 22 bases separating them. Germline V gives CDR1 LNHDA, CDR2 SQIVND (reference sequence). The CDR3 contains 17 residues. CDR3 coding DNA: TGTGCCAGTAGTACAGGACAGCTCATAAAGGGGAACTACGAGCAGTACTTC. Translation: CASSTGQLIKGNYEQYF.

The genes are TRBV7-2 and TRBJ2-5; no clear D. CDR3 size: 13 residues. Per germline, CDR1 SGHTA and CDR2 FQGNSA. Trimming left V 3 bases short and J 1 base short, with 6 bases between. CDR3 sequence (DNA): TGTGCCAGCAGCTTTGATCGCCAAGAGACCCAGTACTTC. This encodes CASSFDRQETQYF.

V usage is TRBV6-1 and J usage is TRBJ1-3, with D possibly TRBD1 on 6 matching bases. Germline V CDR1 and CDR2: MNHNS, SASEGT. Trimming shortened V by 10 bases and J by 0 bases, and 16 bases separated the two germline ends. This CDR3 is built from 15 residues. The CDR3 region has the DNA TGTGCCACCTTAGACAGGCCCAGCTCTGGAAACACCATATATTTT. Residues: CATLDRPSSGNTIYF.

V gene TRBV19 combines with J gene TRBJ2-7, with a weak D call TRBD1 (5 bases). The germline CDR1 and CDR2 sequences are LNHDA and SQIVND (reference sequence). The CDR3 runs 13 residues. V lost 5 bases to trimming and J lost 4 bases, with 12 bases between them. The CDR3 sequence: CASSYDSYYEQYF. DNA of the CDR3: TGTGCCAGTAGTTACGACAGCTATTACGAGCAGTACTTC.

The chain links TRBV9 to TRBJ1-1; D unresolved. CDR1 and CDR2 (germline): SGDLS, YYNGEE. The V gene lost 3 bases and the J gene lost 5 bases, with 8 bases spanning the gap. The CDR3 is made up of 12 amino acids. The CDR3 loop reads CASSARGTEAFF. DNA of the CDR3: TGTGCCAGCAGCGCTAGAGGAACTGAAGCTTTCTTT.

This clone appeared a few times. The CDR3 loop reads CASSLSGTGTDTQYF. The CDR3 DNA is TGTGCCAGCAGCTTAAGCGGGACCGGGACAGATACGCAGTATTTT. The chain combines TRBV7-3 with TRBJ2-3, with D possibly matching TRBD2 (6 bases). The CDR3 is 15 residues long. V lost 1 base and J 3 bases, leaving 11 bases between the germline ends. CDR1 is SGHTA, CDR2 FQGTGA, per germline.

CDR3: CAVKAGGPGTGELFF. CDR3 DNA: TGTGCCGTAAAGGCGGGAGGGCCCGGCACCGGGGAGCTGTTTTTT. The rearrangement uses TRBV28 and TRBJ2-2, with 9 bases aligning to TRBD2. The CDR3 runs 15 residues. The V gene end was trimmed by 11 bases and the J gene end by 4 bases; junction bases not matched to a gene: 11. Looked up from germline, CDR1 is MDHEN and CDR2 is SYDVKM.